The 18 T cell receptor beta chains presented below share a single source sample, sequenced in a study of CD8 T cells in ankylosing spondylitis. TCRdb fed the 5' RACE reads into MiXCR, producing one record per CDR3 protein. This sample has some 270,000 distinct CDR3 sequences, with 18% found just once. Material: blood, either unsorted or a sorted T cell fraction (not recorded which). Source of these receptors: a male donor with ankylosing spondylitis or in good health (not recorded which).

The chain uses TRBV6-5 and TRBJ2-5; D is perhaps TRBD1 or TRBD2 (5 bases each). Trimming removed 4 bases at V and 0 bases at J, with 15 bases between. This CDR3 is built from 16 residues. Germline CDR1 MNHEY, CDR2 SVGAGI. DNA for the CDR3: TGTGCCAGCAGTTTACTCCCCGGGACGGACCAAGAGACCCAGTACTTC. This codes for CASSLLPGTDQETQYF.

The chain recombines TRBV9 with TRBJ1-2; D is ambiguous. CDR3 length: 13 residues. With 1 base removed from V and 3 bases from J, the gap between germline ends came to 7 bases. The germline gives CDR1 SGDLS, CDR2 YYNGEE. CDR3 nucleotide sequence: TGTGCCAGCAGCGTAACCGGGGACTATGGCTACACCTTC. The encoded protein is CASSVTGDYGYTF.

V usage is TRBV20-1 and J usage is TRBJ2-5; no clear D gene. V was pared by 3 bases and J by 2 bases, with 13 bases between. CDR1 and CDR2 from the germline V gene are DFQATT and SNEGSKA (reference sequence). The CDR3 sequence is 14 residues long. CDR3 nucleotides: TGCAGTGCTAGGTACGGACGGATACAAGAGACCCAGTACTTC. As protein: CSARYGRIQETQYF.

The chain couples TRBV19 to TRBJ2-1; the D is unclear. The CDR3 contains 14 residues. CDR1 is LNHDA and CDR2 is SQIVND in the germline V gene (reference sequence). The V and J ends lost 3 bases and 2 bases respectively, with 8 bases between them. CDR3 in DNA: TGTGCCAGTAGTATCGTCCGGGCCTACAATGAGCAGTTCTTC. Translating gives CASSIVRAYNEQFF.

In its sample, this clonotype was seen a few times. This rearrangement joins TRBV5-1 to TRBJ2-3, with 7 bases fitting TRBD1. This CDR3 comprises 15 residues. CDR1 is SGHRS, CDR2 YFSETQ, per germline. V shed 3 bases, J shed 2 bases, and the junction held 6 bases outside the gene matches. The CDR3 loop reads CASSSGQDITDTQYF. For the CDR3, the DNA is TGCGCCAGCAGCTCTGGACAGGACATCACAGATACGCAGTATTTT. The variable domain in full, completed from reference TRBV5-1 and TRBJ2-3, reads KAGVTQTPRYLIKTRGQQVTLSCSPISGHRSVSWYQQTPGQGLQFLFEYFSETQRNKGNFPGRFSGRQFSNSRSEMNVSTLELGDSALYLCASSSGQDITDTQYFGPGTRLTVL.

This chain links TRBV3-1 with TRBJ2-5; 7 nucleotides line up with TRBD2. The V segment lost 2 bases and the J segment 3 bases; nucleotides outside the gene matches: 3. The germline V gene encodes CDR1 LGHDT and CDR2 YNNKEL (reference sequence). CDR3 length: 14 residues. The CDR3 nucleotides read TGTGCCAGCAGCCAAAATCTAGCGGAAGAGACCCAGTACTTC. Its translation is CASSQNLAEETQYF.

The chain couples TRBV29-1 to TRBJ2-2; TRBD2 agrees at 14 bases. The CDR3 extends over 17 amino acids. With V trimmed by 6 bases and J by 3 bases, 9 bases remained unmatched. Germline V gene data show CDR1 as SQVTM and CDR2 as ANQGSEA. CDR3 region: CSVEVGLAGAHTGELFF. For the CDR3, the DNA is TGCAGCGTCGAGGTGGGACTAGCGGGAGCCCACACCGGGGAGCTGTTTTTT.

This chain uses TRBV6-5 with TRBJ2-7; D possibly matches TRBD1 or TRBD2 (5 bases each). With 8 bases removed from V and 7 bases from J, the gap between germline ends came to 15 bases. There are 12 residues in the CDR3. The germline gives CDR1 MNHEY, CDR2 SVGAGI. Written as DNA, the CDR3 is TGTGCCAGCGGGACCCGGGCGGAAGAGCAGTACTTC. Its translation is CASGTRAEEQYF.

This clonotype has at least ten counts. The V gene is TRBV12-3 or TRBV12-4, the J gene TRBJ1-3, with D hard to call. Trimming took 3 bases from V and 0 from J, leaving 6 bases between them. The CDR3 loop spans 14 amino acids. The DNA for the CDR3 is TGTGCCAGCAGTTTTATGAGCTCTGGAAACACCATATATTTT. Protein sequence: CASSFMSSGNTIYF.

This clonotype was counted a single time. The V gene is TRBV29-1, the J gene TRBJ2-2; D possibly corresponds to TRBD1 (6 bases). The V and J ends lost 7 bases and 4 bases respectively, with 22 bases between them. The germline V gene encodes CDR1 SQVTM and CDR2 ANQGSEA. The CDR3 covers 16 residues. This CDR3 is CSAQGIPGEFTGELFF. The CDR3 nucleotides are TGCAGCGCCCAAGGGATCCCAGGGGAATTCACCGGGGAGCTGTTTTTT.

This clonotype was picked up a small number of times. This rearrangement joins TRBV29-1 to TRBJ2-1, with unresolved D. The CDR3 spans 12 residues. Germline-derived CDR1 and CDR2 are SQVTM and ANQGSEA. Trimming removed 6 bases from V and 6 bases from J, with 12 bases in between. CDR3 sequence (DNA): TGCAGCGTGTACCTAGACCTCAATGAGCAGTTCTTC. Its translation is CSVYLDLNEQFF.

This clonotype was observed many times. The chain has TRBV27 and TRBJ2-7; TRBD1 agrees at 7 bases. CDR3 length equals 14 residues. Germline trimming cut 5 bases from V and 3 bases from J; bases unmatched to any gene: 7. Germline values: CDR1 MNHEY, CDR2 SMNVEV (reference sequence). DNA for the CDR3: TGTGCCAGCAGTCTCGGGACAGAGGGCTACGAGCAGTACTTC. Translated: CASSLGTEGYEQYF.

The chain recombines TRBV7-2 with TRBJ2-3; maybe TRBD1 (5 bases). The CDR3 totals 15 residues. Germline CDR1 is SGHTA and CDR2 is FQGNSA. V lost 1 base to trimming and J lost 0 bases, with 8 bases between them. The CDR3 reads CASSLVTVSTDTQYF. In nucleotides, the CDR3 is TGTGCCAGCAGCTTAGTGACAGTTAGCACAGATACGCAGTATTTT. Full variable domain (rest looked up from reference TRBV7-2 and TRBJ2-3): GAGVSQSPSNKVTEKGKDVELRCDPISGHTALYWYRQSLGQGLEFLIYFQGNSAPDKSGLPSDRFSAERTGGSVSTLTIQRTQQEDSAVYLCASSLVTVSTDTQYFGPGTRLTVL.

This clonotype came up many times. CDR3 residues: CRVLAGPYNEQFF. The CDR3 coding sequence is TGCAGAGTACTAGCGGGGCCCTACAATGAGCAGTTCTTC. This chain joins TRBV20-1 and TRBJ2-1, with 10 nucleotides matching TRBD2. CDR1 is DFQATT and CDR2 is SNEGSKA in the germline V gene (reference sequence). The CDR3 has 13 residues.

A few counts support this clonotype. V is TRBV6-5 and J is TRBJ2-1; a weak D match, TRBD2 (5 bases). This CDR3 has 15 residues. CDR1 MNHEY and CDR2 SVGAGI come from the germline V gene. Trimming removed 2 bases at V and 2 bases at J, with 10 bases between. In nucleotides, the CDR3 is TGTGCCAGCAGTTACGCTAGCAGGACCTACAATGAGCAGTTCTTC. This sequence encodes CASSYASRTYNEQFF.

This sequence joins TRBV6-2 or TRBV6-3 and TRBJ2-7; 11 bases align to TRBD2. CDR3 size: 15 residues. After removal of 6 bases from V and 2 bases from J, the junction contained 6 bases not matched to a gene. CDR1 and CDR2 (germline): MNHEY, SVGEGT. CDR3 nucleotides: TGTGCCAGCAGCCTGCGACTAGCGGGGACCTACGAGCAGTACTTC. It yields the protein CASSLRLAGTYEQYF.

This chain links TRBV20-1 with TRBJ2-2; 7 positions agree with TRBD1. The CDR3 covers 16 residues. Germline trimming cut 0 bases from V and 0 bases from J; bases unmatched to any gene: 4. Germline lookup yields CDR1 DFQATT and CDR2 SNEGSKA (reference sequence). The DNA for the CDR3 is TGCAGTGCTAGAGATATAGACAGGGCGAACACCGGGGAGCTGTTTTTT. It is translated as CSARDIDRANTGELFF.

This clonotype was counted a few times. The V call is TRBV12-3 or TRBV12-4, the J call TRBJ2-5; no clear D. The CDR3 runs 13 residues. V lost 7 bases to trimming and J lost 0 bases, with 9 bases between them. The CDR3 region is CASKRANQETQYF. The CDR3 region has the DNA TGTGCCAGCAAAAGGGCCAACCAAGAGACCCAGTACTTC.